This T cell receptor beta chain was obtained from a study of control samples from healthy donors and cancer patients. With 5 bases removed from V and 3 bases from J, the gap between germline ends came to 10 bases. This CDR3 spans 13 amino acids. Some clones are missing from TCRdb's copy, which holds only in-frame ones; the method was immunoSEQ multiplex PCR. The table has 90,000 to 95,000 clones, roughly 80% seen once. V usage is TRBV12-3 or TRBV12-4 and J usage is TRBJ1-1; D uncertain. Sequenced: blood. This TCR derives from a man between 25 and 39 years old in good health. CDR3 sequence (DNA): TGTGCCAGCAGTCTCACATCATACACTGAAGCTTTCTTT. It specifies CASSLTSYTEAFF.